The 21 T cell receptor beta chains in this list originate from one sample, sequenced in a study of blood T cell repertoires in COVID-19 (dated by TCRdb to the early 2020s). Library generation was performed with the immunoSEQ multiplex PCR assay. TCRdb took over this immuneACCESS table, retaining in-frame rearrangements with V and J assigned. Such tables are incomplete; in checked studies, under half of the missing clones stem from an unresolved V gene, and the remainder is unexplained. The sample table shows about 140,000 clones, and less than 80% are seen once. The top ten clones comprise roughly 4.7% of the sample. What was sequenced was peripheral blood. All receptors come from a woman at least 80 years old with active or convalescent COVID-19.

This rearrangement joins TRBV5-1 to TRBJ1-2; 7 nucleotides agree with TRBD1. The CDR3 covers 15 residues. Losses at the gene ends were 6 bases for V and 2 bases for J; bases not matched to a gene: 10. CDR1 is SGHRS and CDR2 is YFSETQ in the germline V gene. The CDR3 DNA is TGCGCCAGCAACACAAAGACAGGGAAGAACTATGGCTACACCTTC. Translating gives CASNTKTGKNYGYTF.

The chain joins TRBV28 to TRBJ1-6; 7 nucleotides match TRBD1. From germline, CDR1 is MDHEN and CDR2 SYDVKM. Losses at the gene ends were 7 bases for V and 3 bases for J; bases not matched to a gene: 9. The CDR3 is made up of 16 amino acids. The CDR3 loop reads CASTFPGQLYNSPLHF. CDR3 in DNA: TGTGCCAGCACCTTCCCGGGACAGCTCTATAATTCACCCCTCCACTTT.

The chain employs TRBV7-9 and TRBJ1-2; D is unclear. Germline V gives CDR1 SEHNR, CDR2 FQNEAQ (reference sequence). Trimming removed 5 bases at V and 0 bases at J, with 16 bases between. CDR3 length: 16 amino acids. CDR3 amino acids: CASSPEGWAANYGYTF. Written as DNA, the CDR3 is TGTGCCAGCAGCCCTGAGGGTTGGGCGGCTAACTATGGCTACACCTTC.

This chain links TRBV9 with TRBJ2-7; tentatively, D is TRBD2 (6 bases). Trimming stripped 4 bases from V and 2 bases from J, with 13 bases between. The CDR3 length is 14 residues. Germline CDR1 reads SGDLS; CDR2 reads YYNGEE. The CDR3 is CASSTNGGTYEQYF. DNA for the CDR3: TGTGCCAGCAGCACAAACGGGGGTACCTACGAGCAGTACTTC.

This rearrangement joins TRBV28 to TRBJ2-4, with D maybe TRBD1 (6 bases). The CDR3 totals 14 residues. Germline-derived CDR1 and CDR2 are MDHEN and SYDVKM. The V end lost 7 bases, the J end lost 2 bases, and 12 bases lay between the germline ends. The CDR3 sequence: CASIQQGSKNIQYF. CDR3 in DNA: TGTGCCAGCATCCAACAGGGTTCCAAAAACATTCAGTACTTC. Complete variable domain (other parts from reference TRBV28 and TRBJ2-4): DVKVTQSSRYLVKRTGEKVFLECVQDMDHENMFWYRQDPGLGLRLIYFSYDVKMKEKGDIPEGYSVSREKKERFSLILESASTNQTSMYLCASIQQGSKNIQYFGAGTRLSVL.

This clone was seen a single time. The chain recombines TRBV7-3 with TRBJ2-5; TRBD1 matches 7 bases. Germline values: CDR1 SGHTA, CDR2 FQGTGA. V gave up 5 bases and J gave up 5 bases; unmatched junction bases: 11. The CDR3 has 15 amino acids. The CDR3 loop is CASSEKGQFLETQYF. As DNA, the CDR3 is TGTGCCAGCAGCGAGAAGGGACAGTTCTTGGAGACCCAGTACTTC. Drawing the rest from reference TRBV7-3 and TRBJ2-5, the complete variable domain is GAGVSQTPSNKVTEKGKYVELRCDPISGHTALYWYRQSLGQGPEFLIYFQGTGAADDSGLPNDRFFAVRPEGSVSTLKIQRTERGDSAVYLCASSEKGQFLETQYFGPGTRLLVL.

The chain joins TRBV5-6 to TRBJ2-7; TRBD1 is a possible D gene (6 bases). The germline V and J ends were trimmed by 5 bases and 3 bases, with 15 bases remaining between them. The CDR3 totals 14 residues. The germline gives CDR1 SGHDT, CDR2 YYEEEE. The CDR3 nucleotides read TGTGCCAGCAGTGACAGGCCACCTTTCTACGAGCAGTACTTC. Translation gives CASSDRPPFYEQYF.

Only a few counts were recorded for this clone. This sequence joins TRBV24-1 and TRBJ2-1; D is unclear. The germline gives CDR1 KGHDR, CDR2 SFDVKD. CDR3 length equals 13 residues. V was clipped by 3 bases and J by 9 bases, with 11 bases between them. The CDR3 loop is CATSDGSVSEQFF. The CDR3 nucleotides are TGTGCCACCAGTGATGGTAGTGTAAGTGAGCAGTTCTTC.

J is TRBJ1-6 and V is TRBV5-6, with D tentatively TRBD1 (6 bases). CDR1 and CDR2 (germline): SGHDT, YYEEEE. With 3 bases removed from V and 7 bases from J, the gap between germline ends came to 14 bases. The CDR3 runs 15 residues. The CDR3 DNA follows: TGTGCCAGCAGCTCTAGCGGGACAAGGAATTCACCCCTCCACTTT. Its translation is CASSSSGTRNSPLHF.

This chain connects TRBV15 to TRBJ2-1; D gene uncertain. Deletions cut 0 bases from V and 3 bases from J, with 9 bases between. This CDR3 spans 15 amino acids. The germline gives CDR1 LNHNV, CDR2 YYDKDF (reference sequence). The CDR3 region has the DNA TGTGCCACCAGCAGAGATCTCAGTCTCTACAATGAGCAGTTCTTC. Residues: CATSRDLSLYNEQFF.

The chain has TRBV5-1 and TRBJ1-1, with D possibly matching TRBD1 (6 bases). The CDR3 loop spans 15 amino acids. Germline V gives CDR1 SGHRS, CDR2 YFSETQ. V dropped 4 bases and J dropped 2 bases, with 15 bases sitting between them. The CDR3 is CASSPSGTRNTEAFF. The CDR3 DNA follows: TGCGCCAGCAGCCCTTCCGGGACACGCAACACTGAAGCTTTCTTT.

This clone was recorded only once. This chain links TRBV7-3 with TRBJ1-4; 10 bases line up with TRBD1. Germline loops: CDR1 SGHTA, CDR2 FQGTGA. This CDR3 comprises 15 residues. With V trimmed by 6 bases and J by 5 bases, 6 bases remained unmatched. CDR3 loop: CASRPRQGANEKLFF. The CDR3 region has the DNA TGTGCCAGCAGACCCCGACAGGGGGCAAATGAAAAACTGTTTTTT.

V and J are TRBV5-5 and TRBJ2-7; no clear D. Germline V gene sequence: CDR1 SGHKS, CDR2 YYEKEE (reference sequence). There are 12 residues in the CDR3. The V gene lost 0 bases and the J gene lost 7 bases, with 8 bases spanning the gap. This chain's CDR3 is CASSLELGEQYF. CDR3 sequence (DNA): TGTGCCAGCAGCTTGGAGCTAGGAGAGCAGTACTTC.

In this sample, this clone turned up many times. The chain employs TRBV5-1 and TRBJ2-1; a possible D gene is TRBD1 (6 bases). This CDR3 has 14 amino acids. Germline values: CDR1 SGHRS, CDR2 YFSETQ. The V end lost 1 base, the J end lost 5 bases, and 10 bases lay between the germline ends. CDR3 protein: CASSLTGSHNEQFF. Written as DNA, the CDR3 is TGCGCCAGCAGCTTGACAGGGTCCCACAATGAGCAGTTCTTC.

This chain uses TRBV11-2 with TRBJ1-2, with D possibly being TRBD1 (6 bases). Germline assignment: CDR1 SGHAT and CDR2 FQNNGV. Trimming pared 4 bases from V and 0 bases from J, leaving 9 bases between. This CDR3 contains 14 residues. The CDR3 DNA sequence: TGTGCCAGCAGCTCGACAGGAGCTAACTATGGCTACACCTTC. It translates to CASSSTGANYGYTF.

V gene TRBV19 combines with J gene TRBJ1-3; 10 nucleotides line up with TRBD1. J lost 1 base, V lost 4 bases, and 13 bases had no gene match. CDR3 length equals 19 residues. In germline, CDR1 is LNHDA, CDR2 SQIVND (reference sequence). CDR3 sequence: CASSTRDRGHTLSGNTIYF. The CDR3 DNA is TGTGCCAGTAGTACCCGGGACAGGGGCCATACCCTATCTGGAAACACCATATATTTT.

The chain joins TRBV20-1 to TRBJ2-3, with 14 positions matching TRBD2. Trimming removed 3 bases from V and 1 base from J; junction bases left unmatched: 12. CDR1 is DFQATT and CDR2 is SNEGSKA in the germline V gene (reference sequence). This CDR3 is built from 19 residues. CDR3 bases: TGCAGTGCTAGTCGACTAGCGGGGGGGCCCAGCGACCGCACAGATACGCAGTATTTT. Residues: CSASRLAGGPSDRTDTQYF.

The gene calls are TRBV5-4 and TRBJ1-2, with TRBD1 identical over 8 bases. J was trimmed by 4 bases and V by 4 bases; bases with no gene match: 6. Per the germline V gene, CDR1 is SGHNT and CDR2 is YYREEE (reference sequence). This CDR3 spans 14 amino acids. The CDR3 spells CASSVGTGLYGYTF. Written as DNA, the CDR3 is TGTGCCAGCAGCGTCGGGACAGGCCTCTATGGCTACACCTTC.

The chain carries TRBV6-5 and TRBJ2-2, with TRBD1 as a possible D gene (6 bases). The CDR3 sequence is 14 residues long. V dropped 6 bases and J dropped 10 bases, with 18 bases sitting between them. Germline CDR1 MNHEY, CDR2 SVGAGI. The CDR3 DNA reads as TGTGCCAGCAGGGGACACCTCCAACAATTGGAGCTGTTTTTT. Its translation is CASRGHLQQLELFF.

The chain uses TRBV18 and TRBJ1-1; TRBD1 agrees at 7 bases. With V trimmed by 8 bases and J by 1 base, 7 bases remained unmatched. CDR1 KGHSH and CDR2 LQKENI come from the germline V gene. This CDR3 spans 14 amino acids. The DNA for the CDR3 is TGTGCCAGCCAAAAGGGACAGACGAACACTGAAGCTTTCTTT. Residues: CASQKGQTNTEAFF.

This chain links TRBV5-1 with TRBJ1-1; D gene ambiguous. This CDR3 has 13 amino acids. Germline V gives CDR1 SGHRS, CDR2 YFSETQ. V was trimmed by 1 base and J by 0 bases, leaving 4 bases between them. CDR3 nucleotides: TGCGCCAGCAGCTTGCAGTTGAACACTGAAGCTTTCTTT. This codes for CASSLQLNTEAFF.